These 27 T cell receptor beta chains originate from one sample sequenced in a study of CD8 T cells in ankylosing spondylitis. Findings and limits, study-wide: The study identified a TCR beta motif of about eight highly homologous variants that appeared characteristic of ankylosing spondylitis blood.

No antigen has been assigned to these receptors. TCRdb used MiXCR to reprocess the 5' RACE reads, holding one entry per CDR3 protein. The data show a few hundred thousand distinct CDR3 sequences, around 22% seen once. The sequenced material came from blood, either unsorted or a sorted T cell fraction (not recorded which). Source of these receptors: a male donor with ankylosing spondylitis.

This chain links TRBV30 with TRBJ1-5; possibly TRBD1 for D (5 bases). Germline V gene data show CDR1 as GTSNPN and CDR2 as SVGIG (reference sequence). Trimming cost V 4 bases and J 5 bases, with 12 bases left between them. The CDR3 loop spans 13 amino acids. DNA of the CDR3: TGTGCCTGGAACGGGGGGGACCATCAGCCCCAGCATTTT. This gives the protein CAWNGGDHQPQHF.

The sample holds many counts of this clonotype. V gene TRBV29-1 combines with J gene TRBJ2-7, with TRBD1 as a possible D gene (5 bases). The ends were cut back, 4 bases at V and 0 bases at J, with 7 bases in the middle. Germline V gives CDR1 SQVTM, CDR2 ANQGSEA. The CDR3 extends over 12 amino acids. The CDR3 sequence: CSVVQGSYEQYF. The CDR3 DNA reads as TGCAGCGTTGTCCAGGGCTCCTACGAGCAGTACTTC.

The chain has TRBV2 and TRBJ2-1; D unclear. V was pared by 6 bases and J by 10 bases, with 16 bases between. Germline CDR1 SNHLY, CDR2 FYNNEI. The CDR3 extends over 13 amino acids. CDR3 in DNA: TGTGCCAGCAGACCCCTTGTGGCTAACGAGCAGTTCTTC. Translated: CASRPLVANEQFF.

The chain carries TRBV18 and TRBJ1-2, with TRBD1 matching over 7 bases. Germline CDR1 and CDR2: KGHSH and LQKENI. This CDR3 spans 16 amino acids. The ends lost 4 bases at V and 7 bases at J; junction bases unmatched: 15. CDR3 DNA sequence: TGTGCCAGCTCACAGTTTCCGACAGGGCCCTACGCTGGCTACACCTTC. Its protein is CASSQFPTGPYAGYTF.

This clonotype has at least ten counts. This rearrangement joins TRBV7-8 to TRBJ2-2, with D perhaps matching TRBD1 (6 bases). V was cut by 4 bases and J by 8 bases, with 8 bases left in between. Germline CDR1 is SGHVS and CDR2 is FQNEAQ. The CDR3 sequence is 12 residues long. The CDR3 spells CASSSQGGELFF. Here the CDR3 DNA reads TGTGCCAGCAGCTCCCAGGGGGGGGAGCTGTTTTTT.

This clonotype turned up a few times. The chain has TRBV3-1 and TRBJ2-2; maybe TRBD2 (6 bases). V lost 1 base, J lost 1 base, and 10 bases lay in between. CDR3 length: 16 amino acids. CDR1 is LGHDT and CDR2 is YNNKEL in the germline V gene (reference sequence). The CDR3 sequence: CASSQGISGNTGELFF. In nucleotides, the CDR3 is TGTGCCAGCAGCCAAGGAATTAGCGGGAACACCGGGGAGCTGTTTTTT. The full variable domain, its missing parts supplied by reference TRBV3-1 and TRBJ2-2, is DTAVSQTPKYLVTQMGNDKSIKCEQNLGHDTMYWYKQDSKKFLKIMFSYNNKELIINETVPNRFSPKSPDKAHLNLHINSLELGDSAVYFCASSQGISGNTGELFFGEGSRLTVL.

This chain links TRBV10-1 with TRBJ1-5; D may be TRBD1 (5 bases). Between the trimmed V and J ends, which lost 4 bases and 4 bases, there was a span of 11 bases. The V gene's germline CDR1 is WNHNN and CDR2 SYGVQD (reference sequence). The length of the CDR3 is 14 residues. The CDR3 spells CASSALGENQPQHF. CDR3 nucleotide sequence: TGCGCCAGCAGTGCTCTGGGGGAGAATCAGCCCCAGCATTTT.

The chain combines TRBV20-1 with TRBJ2-7; 7 bases map to TRBD2. CDR1 is DFQATT, CDR2 SNEGSKA, per germline (reference sequence). The trim removed 2 bases at V and 6 bases at J, leaving 13 bases unmatched. The CDR3 length is 15 residues. The chain's CDR3 is CSARSPGLRDAEQYF. CDR3 coding DNA: TGCAGTGCTAGATCTCCGGGACTAAGAGACGCCGAGCAGTACTTC.

This clonotype was counted only a few times. The J gene is TRBJ2-2, the V gene TRBV20-1; 8 bases match TRBD1. CDR3 length: 14 amino acids. CDR1 and CDR2 (germline): DFQATT, SNEGSKA (reference sequence). The ends lost 6 bases at V and 2 bases at J; junction bases unmatched: 5. The CDR3 spells CSAETGVNTGELFF. CDR3 in DNA: TGCAGTGCCGAGACAGGGGTTAACACCGGGGAGCTGTTTTTT.

This clonotype was seen a handful of times. V gene TRBV18 combines with J gene TRBJ1-1, with 9 bases lining up with TRBD1. This CDR3 region has 14 residues. V lost 5 bases and J lost 2; bases outside the gene matches: 3. In germline, CDR1 is KGHSH, CDR2 LQKENI. DNA for the CDR3: TGTGCCAGCTCAGCGGACAGGGGCAACACTGAAGCTTTCTTT. Translation: CASSADRGNTEAFF.

CDR3: CASSLNGNTEAFF. CDR3 DNA: TGTGCCAGCAGCTTGAACGGGAACACTGAAGCTTTCTTT. The V call is TRBV7-3, the J call TRBJ1-1; D remains unclear. This CDR3 has 13 amino acids. V lost 3 bases and J lost 1, with 6 bases in between. Looked up from germline, CDR1 is SGHTA and CDR2 is FQGTGA.

The chain employs TRBV6-5 and TRBJ2-5; 8 positions match TRBD1. This CDR3 has 13 amino acids. Germline values: CDR1 MNHEY, CDR2 SVGAGI. V gave up 4 bases and J gave up 7 bases; unmatched junction bases: 5. The CDR3 DNA is TGTGCCAGCAGTTGGACAGGGCTGGGGACCCAGTACTTC. This codes for CASSWTGLGTQYF.

The V gene is TRBV11-2, the J gene TRBJ2-1; D uncertain. Germline CDR1 SGHAT, CDR2 FQNNGV. V lost 0 bases and J 6 bases, leaving 9 bases between the germline ends. The CDR3 runs 14 residues. The CDR3: CASSLDPRINEQFF. CDR3 in DNA: TGTGCCAGCAGCTTAGATCCTAGGATCAATGAGCAGTTCTTC.

The chain couples TRBV20-1 to TRBJ2-2, with D perhaps TRBD1 (5 bases). Trimming left V 0 bases short and J 7 bases short, with 15 bases between. Looked up from germline, CDR1 is DFQATT and CDR2 is SNEGSKA (reference sequence). CDR3 length equals 15 residues. CDR3 in amino acids: CSARDLRQGIGELFF. CDR3 DNA sequence: TGCAGTGCTAGAGATCTAAGGCAGGGAATCGGGGAGCTGTTTTTT.

The CDR3 is CASSKATSGMSDTQYF. The DNA for the CDR3 is TGTGCCAGCAGCAAAGCGACTAGCGGGATGAGCGATACGCAGTATTTT. This chain uses TRBV7-9 with TRBJ2-3, with 11 nucleotides matching TRBD2. Germline CDR1 and CDR2: SEHNR and FQNEAQ (reference sequence). V dropped 5 bases and J dropped 6; count of bases not matched to a gene: 10. This CDR3 comprises 16 residues.

V is TRBV20-1 and J is TRBJ2-3; weak D call: TRBD2 (7 bases). V gave up 6 bases and J gave up 4 bases, with 20 bases separating them. In germline, CDR1 is DFQATT, CDR2 SNEGSKA (reference sequence). CDR3 length equals 15 residues. The CDR3 spells CSAILGGGGPDTQYF. Here the CDR3 DNA reads TGCAGTGCCATTCTGGGGGGAGGGGGACCAGATACGCAGTATTTT.

The table lists this clonotype with a few counts. The chain has TRBV29-1 and TRBJ2-1; D is tentatively TRBD1 or TRBD2 (5 bases each). The CDR3 covers 13 residues. Germline V gives CDR1 SQVTM, CDR2 ANQGSEA. V lost 1 base to trimming and J lost 8 bases, with 12 bases between them. Here the CDR3 reads CSVEGQGVDEQFF. For the CDR3, the DNA is TGCAGCGTTGAAGGTCAGGGAGTCGATGAGCAGTTCTTC.

The chain recombines TRBV20-1 with TRBJ2-3; the D gene is possibly TRBD2 (5 bases). This CDR3 is 13 amino acids long. Trimming took 3 bases from V and 3 from J, leaving 10 bases between them. The V gene's germline CDR1 is DFQATT and CDR2 SNEGSKA (reference sequence). The CDR3 sequence: CSASVRATDTQYF. CDR3 DNA: TGCAGTGCTAGTGTGAGGGCAACAGATACGCAGTATTTT.

This chain joins TRBV18 and TRBJ1-5; 9 bases are a match to TRBD1. This CDR3 is 16 amino acids long. Germline loops: CDR1 KGHSH, CDR2 LQKENI. The V segment lost 3 bases and the J segment 6 bases; nucleotides outside the gene matches: 9. The CDR3 DNA reads TGTGCCAGCTCACCCGTAGACAGGGGGATTTCTCAGCCCCAGCATTTT. It yields the protein CASSPVDRGISQPQHF.

The chain recombines TRBV4-3 with TRBJ2-7; a weak D match, TRBD2 (5 bases). Germline CDR1 and CDR2: LGHNA and YSLEER. This CDR3 is built from 18 residues. The germline V and J ends were trimmed by 0 bases and 3 bases, with 21 bases remaining between them. CDR3 DNA: TGCGCCAGCAGCCAAGATTTGTCTAGAGGGAGCCACCTCTACGAGCAGTACTTC. Its translation is CASSQDLSRGSHLYEQYF.

V is TRBV2 and J is TRBJ1-1; unclear D gene. Looked up from germline, CDR1 is SNHLY and CDR2 is FYNNEI. Trimming pared 4 bases from V and 1 base from J, leaving 13 bases between. This CDR3 has 15 residues. The DNA of the CDR3 is TGTGCCAGCAGTGTAGCGGGCCTCCAGAACACTGAAGCTTTCTTT. The encoded protein is CASSVAGLQNTEAFF.

The chain recombines TRBV9 with TRBJ2-3; D is unclear. The germline V gene has CDR1 SGDLS and CDR2 YYNGEE. The CDR3 is 15 residues long. V was clipped by 2 bases and J by 6 bases, with 16 bases between them. DNA for the CDR3: TGTGCCAGCAGCGTCGGAGCGAGTGAATACGATACGCAGTATTTT. The encoded protein is CASSVGASEYDTQYF. Complete variable domain (other parts from reference TRBV9 and TRBJ2-3): DSGVTQTPKHLITATGQRVTLRCSPRSGDLSVYWYQQSLDQGLQFLIQYYNGEERAKGNILERFSAQQFPDLHSELNLSSLELGDSALYFCASSVGASEYDTQYFGPGTRLTVL.

V gene TRBV5-6 combines with J gene TRBJ2-7; TRBD2 is a possible D gene (6 bases). The CDR3 is 16 amino acids. In germline, CDR1 is SGHDT, CDR2 YYEEEE. V was shortened by 4 bases and J by 2 bases, with 19 bases between the two germline ends. The CDR3 region has the DNA TGTGCCAGCAGCCCGGGCCCGGGAGCGGTCACCTACGAGCAGTACTTC. Translated: CASSPGPGAVTYEQYF.

J is TRBJ1-1 and V is TRBV10-3; 7 nucleotides match TRBD1. This CDR3 region has 13 residues. Per germline, CDR1 ENHRY and CDR2 SYGVKD. The V gene end was trimmed by 6 bases and the J gene end by 1 base; junction bases not matched to a gene: 2. The CDR3 DNA is TGTGCCATCAGCCGACAGGGGAACACTGAAGCTTTCTTT. Residues: CAISRQGNTEAFF.

Only a few counts were recorded for this clonotype. For the CDR3, the DNA is TGTGCCAGCAGTATAACAGGGATCGCTGAAAACATTCAGTACTTC. It codes for CASSITGIAENIQYF. This chain links TRBV28 with TRBJ2-4, with D tentatively TRBD1 (6 bases). Germline V lookup: CDR1 MDHEN, CDR2 SYDVKM. Trimming removed 5 bases at V and 5 bases at J, with 16 bases between. The CDR3 contains 15 residues.

The J gene is TRBJ2-1, the V gene TRBV12-3 or TRBV12-4, with 10 bases that match TRBD2. V lost 5 bases and J lost 2; bases outside the gene matches: 6. The CDR3 covers 16 residues. The CDR3 DNA sequence: TGTGCCAGCAGTCACCCTAGCGGGAGCCCCTACAATGAGCAGTTCTTC. It translates to CASSHPSGSPYNEQFF.

This clonotype was observed a few times. The chain links TRBV13 to TRBJ2-3, with 7 bases that match TRBD2. V dropped 4 bases and J dropped 3; count of bases not matched to a gene: 13. This CDR3 comprises 17 residues. Germline V CDR1 and CDR2: PRHDT, FYEKMQ (reference sequence). CDR3 nucleotides: TGTGCCAGCAGCTCCCGCGCCCGGGCGGGAGTAACAGATACGCAGTATTTT. This gives the protein CASSSRARAGVTDTQYF.